This entry lists 5 T cell receptor beta chains sequenced from one sample in a study of T-cell reconstitution after alpha-beta-depleted transplantation in children. Construction of the TCRbeta library involved unique molecular identifiers. TCRdb analysed the PCR reads with MiXCR anew, one entry per CDR3 protein. The sample consists of some 550,000 distinct CDR3 sequences, about 18% of them appearing once. This specimen was PBMCs from the stem cell graft donor, taken from the stem cell graft. The receptors come from a human donor who donated a stem cell graft to a child with acute lymphoblastic leukemia.

This clonotype was observed a few times. The rearrangement uses TRBV10-3 and TRBJ2-7; 9 positions match TRBD1. With 3 bases clipped from V and 6 bases from J, the junction kept 6 bases outside the gene matches. CDR3 length: 14 amino acids. Germline assignment: CDR1 ENHRY and CDR2 SYGVKD. In DNA form, the CDR3 reads TGTGCCATCAGTGAAGGGACAGGGCCTCCCGAGCAGTACTTC. Translated: CAISEGTGPPEQYF.

This clonotype has more than one count but fewer than ten. The chain has TRBV27 and TRBJ2-3; no reliable D call. Germline V gene lookup returns CDR1 MNHEY and CDR2 SMNVEV (reference sequence). Trimming removed 4 bases from V and 4 bases from J, with 15 bases in between. The CDR3 runs to 15 residues. CDR3 loop: CASSSQWGSPDTQYF. The CDR3 coding sequence is TGTGCCAGCAGTTCCCAGTGGGGTAGCCCAGATACGCAGTATTTT.

The rearrangement joins TRBV5-1 to TRBJ2-1; 8 nucleotides line up with TRBD2. Germline V gives CDR1 SGHRS, CDR2 YFSETQ. CDR3 length equals 14 residues. Germline trimming cut 4 bases from V and 5 bases from J; bases unmatched to any gene: 5. Written as DNA, the CDR3 is TGCGCCAGCAGCCCTGGCGGGAGGAACAATGAGCAGTTCTTC. Protein: CASSPGGRNNEQFF.

A few counts support this clonotype. The rearrangement joins TRBV20-1 to TRBJ2-5; 11 bases line up with TRBD2. This CDR3 has 19 amino acids. From germline, CDR1 is DFQATT and CDR2 SNEGSKA (reference sequence). V was clipped by 0 bases and J by 7 bases; unmatched bases: 19. The CDR3 sequence is CSARDRSSGRAEWVGTQYF. The DNA for the CDR3 is TGCAGTGCTAGAGATCGCAGTAGCGGGAGGGCCGAGTGGGTGGGGACCCAGTACTTC.

This chain uses TRBV7-6 with TRBJ2-1, with D uncertain. This CDR3 region has 16 residues. Trimming removed 2 bases at V and 4 bases at J, with 15 bases between. Germline V gives CDR1 SGHVS, CDR2 FNYEAQ. This CDR3 is CASSLLLTVVYNEQFF. CDR3 in DNA: TGTGCCAGCAGCTTATTACTGACTGTAGTATACAATGAGCAGTTCTTC.